A single sample gave rise to the 18 T cell receptor beta chains below, sequenced in a study of blood T cell repertoires in COVID-19. Only in-frame clones appear in the TCRdb table, and some are missing; sequencing was by immunoSEQ multiplex PCR. The profile covers roughly 500,000 clones, with 75% to 90% appearing a single time and 0.8% to 0.9% taken by the ten largest. Sequences were obtained from peripheral blood. All receptors come from a man aged 18 to 35 with COVID-19, enrolled during active disease.

The rearrangement uses TRBV11-2 and TRBJ2-5; 11 nucleotides align to TRBD1. The CDR3 covers 17 residues. The V and J ends lost 3 bases and 6 bases, in that order; junction bases with no gene match: 12. In germline, CDR1 is SGHAT, CDR2 FQNNGV. CDR3: CASSFLGQGDFLKTQYF. CDR3 DNA sequence: TGTGCCAGCAGCTTTCTGGGACAGGGGGATTTTCTGAAGACCCAGTACTTC.

CDR3 sequence (DNA): TGTGCCAGCAGTGCCTACTCTGGGGCCAACGTCCTGACTTTC. Residues: CASSAYSGANVLTF. The rearrangement joins TRBV6-4 to TRBJ2-6; D is unclear. The V and J ends lost 4 bases and 0 bases respectively, with 4 bases between them. The CDR3 spans 14 residues. The germline V gene has CDR1 MRHNA and CDR2 SNTAGT.

This chain links TRBV18 with TRBJ2-4; 12 bases map to TRBD1. CDR1 and CDR2 from the germline V gene are KGHSH and LQKENI. V lost 3 bases to trimming and J lost 1 base; unmatched junction nucleotides: 7. The CDR3 runs 18 residues. The CDR3 spells CASSPGTGGAWAKNIQYF. Written as DNA, the CDR3 is TGTGCCAGCTCACCGGGGACAGGGGGCGCATGGGCCAAAAACATTCAGTACTTC.

J is TRBJ2-7 and V is TRBV4-1; 10 positions agree with TRBD2. This CDR3 has 15 residues. V gave up 1 base and J gave up 3 bases; unmatched junction bases: 3. Germline assignment: CDR1 MGHRA and CDR2 YSYEKL. The CDR3 protein is CASSQGVAGGYEQYF. The CDR3 region has the DNA TGCGCCAGCAGCCAAGGGGTAGCGGGAGGCTACGAGCAGTACTTC.

V is TRBV3-1 (or the pseudogene TRBV3-2) and J is TRBJ2-1, with TRBD2 matching 13 bases. This CDR3 has 15 residues. Unmatched junction bases numbered 2, after V lost 2 bases and J lost 7 bases. Germline CDR1 LGHDT, CDR2 YNNKEL (reference sequence). The CDR3 protein is CASSQPGLAGNEQFF. The CDR3 DNA reads as TGTGCCAGCAGCCAACCGGGACTAGCGGGGAATGAGCAGTTCTTC.

V gene TRBV19 combines with J gene TRBJ2-7; 11 bases agree with TRBD1. Losses at the gene ends were 5 bases for V and 12 bases for J; bases not matched to a gene: 12. In germline, CDR1 is LNHDA, CDR2 SQIVND (reference sequence). The CDR3 covers 14 residues. The CDR3 spells CASSSAGTGGSMYF. The CDR3 DNA reads as TGTGCCAGTAGTTCTGCCGGGACAGGGGGAAGCATGTACTTC.

A remark on this clone: Other DNA sequences in this specimen translate into the identical CDR3. This chain connects TRBV7-2 to TRBJ2-7, with TRBD1 identical over 8 bases. CDR1 is SGHTA, CDR2 FQGNSA, per germline. The junction had 3 bases not matched to a gene; V was cut back by 0 bases and J by 2 bases. This CDR3 has 15 residues. CDR3 loop: CASSLAPQGAYEQYF. The DNA of the CDR3 is TGTGCCAGCAGCTTAGCCCCACAGGGGGCCTACGAGCAGTACTTC. Supplemented by reference TRBV7-2 and TRBJ2-7, the full variable domain reads GAGVSQSPSNKVTEKGKDVELRCDPISGHTALYWYRQSLGQGLEFLIYFQGNSAPDKSGLPSDRFSAERTGGSVSTLTIQRTQQEDSAVYLCASSLAPQGAYEQYFGPGTRLTVT.

The chain has TRBV24-1 and TRBJ2-2; 15 bases agree with TRBD2. The CDR3 spans 19 residues. The germline CDR1 and CDR2 sequences are KGHDR and SFDVKD. J was trimmed by 4 bases and V by 4 bases; bases with no gene match: 9. CDR3 residues: CATSDHGLAGGWITGELFF. In nucleotides, the CDR3 is TGTGCCACCAGTGACCACGGACTAGCGGGAGGGTGGATCACCGGGGAGCTGTTTTTT.

V is TRBV18 and J is TRBJ2-6; no definite D call. CDR3 length: 16 residues. Between the trimmed V and J ends, which lost 2 bases and 0 bases, there was a span of 8 bases. Germline-derived CDR1 and CDR2 are KGHSH and LQKENI. CDR3: CASSPSSSSGANVLTF. The CDR3, as DNA: TGTGCCAGCTCACCATCGTCCAGCTCTGGGGCCAACGTCCTGACTTTC.

The rearrangement joins TRBV6-1 to TRBJ1-5; D might be TRBD1 (6 bases). The V and J ends lost 1 base and 6 bases respectively, with 10 bases between them. The CDR3 covers 14 residues. Germline V gives CDR1 MNHNS, CDR2 SASEGT. The CDR3 sequence is CASSEGSRGQPQHF. The CDR3 DNA sequence: TGTGCCAGCAGTGAAGGAAGCAGGGGTCAGCCCCAGCATTTT.

V gene TRBV5-4 combines with J gene TRBJ2-6; 12 positions match TRBD2. Germline V gives CDR1 SGHNT, CDR2 YYREEE (reference sequence). The CDR3 covers 17 residues. Germline trimming cut 0 bases from V and 2 bases from J; bases unmatched to any gene: 0. CDR3 sequence: CASSLGTSGTGANVLTF. CDR3 nucleotide sequence: TGTGCCAGCAGCTTGGGGACTAGCGGGACTGGGGCCAACGTCCTGACTTTC.

This clone was observed a single time. The gene calls are TRBV11-2 and TRBJ2-7; D not certain. The CDR3 runs to 14 residues. V was trimmed by 3 bases and J by 4 bases, leaving 13 bases between them. The germline CDR1 and CDR2 sequences are SGHAT and FQNNGV. The CDR3 is CASSFETHLYEQYF. CDR3 nucleotide sequence: TGTGCCAGCAGCTTCGAGACACATCTTTACGAGCAGTACTTC.

This clone was counted once. J is TRBJ2-3 and V is TRBV6-1; 7 bases fit TRBD2. The V and J ends lost 1 base and 4 bases, in that order; junction bases with no gene match: 5. The germline V gene has CDR1 MNHNS and CDR2 SASEGT. This CDR3 is built from 15 residues. CDR3 sequence reads: CASSEGAGASDTQYF. In DNA, the CDR3 is TGTGCCAGCAGTGAAGGGGCGGGAGCCTCAGATACGCAGTATTTT.

V is TRBV10-2 and J is TRBJ2-3, with TRBD2 identical over 8 bases. The germline V gene encodes CDR1 WSHSY and CDR2 SAAADI. CDR3 length: 14 residues. With 8 bases clipped from V and 2 bases from J, the junction kept 6 bases outside the gene matches. CDR3 sequence: CASRAGGDTDTQYF. CDR3 coding DNA: TGCGCCAGCCGGGCCGGGGGGGACACAGATACGCAGTATTTT.

The count of this clone is one. V usage is TRBV2 and J usage is TRBJ2-5, with D possibly TRBD2 on 6 matching bases. Germline CDR1 and CDR2: SNHLY and FYNNEI. The ends were cut back, 3 bases at V and 1 base at J, with 21 bases in the middle. This CDR3 region has 18 residues. The CDR3 protein is CASSDFRQTGLSQETQYF. The CDR3, as DNA: TGTGCCAGCAGTGATTTCCGCCAAACCGGACTAAGCCAAGAGACCCAGTACTTC.

The chain links TRBV7-8 to TRBJ2-3; maybe TRBD2 (5 bases). The ends were cut back, 0 bases at V and 0 bases at J, with 19 bases in the middle. Germline lookup yields CDR1 SGHVS and CDR2 FQNEAQ. The CDR3 has 19 residues. The DNA of the CDR3 is TGTGCCAGCAGCTTAGCGGATGTCCAAGCGGAACTTAGCACAGATACGCAGTATTTT. It yields the protein CASSLADVQAELSTDTQYF.

The chain is built from TRBV2 and TRBJ2-1; 10 nucleotides line up with TRBD2. The germline gives CDR1 SNHLY, CDR2 FYNNEI. The V and J ends lost 6 bases and 4 bases, in that order; junction bases with no gene match: 6. The CDR3 has 15 amino acids. The CDR3 DNA is TGTGCCAGCAGATACGGGACTAGCGTATACAATGAGCAGTTCTTC. Its protein product is CASRYGTSVYNEQFF.

The rearrangement uses TRBV7-2 and TRBJ2-1, with 8 positions matching TRBD2. This CDR3 comprises 16 residues. J lost 9 bases, V lost 1 base, and 11 bases had no gene match. Germline CDR1 SGHTA, CDR2 FQGNSA. CDR3 sequence reads: CASSLVVAGGGVEQFF. As DNA, the CDR3 is TGTGCCAGCAGCTTAGTCGTTGCGGGGGGCGGGGTTGAGCAGTTCTTC.